The 27 T cell receptor beta chains reported below all come from one sample, sequenced in a study of sequential checkpoint blockade in melanoma. The protocol was immunoSEQ multiplex PCR, while the TCRdb copy is restricted to in-frame clones and leaves out a portion. Of about 21,000 clones detected, 27% appear once; the ten largest clones hold more than 6.5%. Treatment described: randomized to nivolumab then ipilimumab (arm A) or the reverse (arm B). The starting material was tumor tissue (inferred from file names), obtained from a patient given nivolumab and ipilimumab in sequence. Every receptor here comes from a human donor with melanoma.

The chain employs TRBV6-8 and TRBJ2-5; no reliable D call. With 7 bases removed from V and 4 bases from J, the gap between germline ends came to 22 bases. The CDR3 is 16 residues long. Per germline, CDR1 MNHGY and CDR2 SAAAGT. Here the CDR3 reads CASTPEEWGIGETQYF. The CDR3 region has the DNA TGTGCCAGCACCCCCGAAGAATGGGGTATAGGAGAGACCCAGTACTTC.

The chain combines TRBV7-5 with TRBJ2-3; the tabulated D call, TRBD2, remains unverified against the DNA. TRBV7-5 is shown as a pseudogene. This CDR3 contains 16 residues. The CDR3 sequence: CASSLAYTSGSYTQYF. Here the CDR3 DNA reads TGTGCCAGCAGCTTAGCGTATACTAGCGGGAGTTATACGCAGTATTTT.

The chain couples TRBV6-8 to TRBJ2-4, with D possibly being TRBD1 (6 bases). This CDR3 has 17 residues. V was shortened by 5 bases and J by 0 bases, with 17 bases between the two germline ends. The germline gives CDR1 MNHGY, CDR2 SAAAGT. The CDR3 DNA sequence: TGTGCCAGCAGTCCCCCAGGGGCACCCGAAGCCAAAAACATTCAGTACTTC. The encoded protein is CASSPPGAPEAKNIQYF.

This chain links TRBV5-1 with TRBJ2-7; a weak D match, TRBD1 (6 bases). The CDR3 has 15 residues. The V end was cut by 5 bases, the J end by 4 bases, with 19 bases between. Germline CDR1 SGHRS, CDR2 YFSETQ. The CDR3 DNA reads TGCGCCAGCAGTCAATCACCGGGCCAGGGGTACGAGCAGTACTTC. This sequence encodes CASSQSPGQGYEQYF.

In its sample, this clone was seen a few times. This sequence joins TRBV9 and TRBJ2-7; no definite D call. This CDR3 spans 16 amino acids. Germline assignment: CDR1 SGDLS and CDR2 YYNGEE. V was trimmed by 5 bases and J by 0 bases, leaving 18 bases between them. The CDR3 sequence: CASSGNLEGSSYEQYF. The CDR3 DNA follows: TGTGCCAGCAGTGGAAATTTGGAAGGAAGCTCCTACGAGCAGTACTTC.

The rearrangement uses TRBV30 and TRBJ1-6, with D maybe TRBD1 (5 bases). V lost 7 bases, J lost 0 bases, and 10 bases lay in between. The CDR3 runs 14 residues. Germline V lookup: CDR1 GTSNPN, CDR2 SVGIG (reference sequence). The CDR3 loop reads CASTVSSYNSPLHF. CDR3 coding DNA: TGTGCCTCGACAGTGAGCTCCTATAATTCACCCCTCCACTTT.

In DNA, the CDR3 is TGCGCCAGCAGCTTCGGTGGGTACAATGAGCAGTTCTTC. It translates to CASSFGGYNEQFF. The V gene is TRBV23-1, the J gene TRBJ2-1; D remains ambiguous. TRBV23-1 counts as an open reading frame of uncertain function. Trimming cost V 6 bases and J 4 bases, with 10 bases left between them. The CDR3 contains 13 residues.

The chain's CDR3 is CASSQMDLVSYEQYF. CDR3 DNA sequence: TGTGCCAGCAGCCAAATGGACCTCGTCAGCTACGAGCAGTACTTC. The rearrangement uses TRBV11-3 and TRBJ2-7; D unclear. The CDR3 is made up of 15 amino acids. Trimming removed 5 bases at V and 3 bases at J, with 17 bases between. Per the germline V gene, CDR1 is SGHNT and CDR2 is YENEEA.

This clone was seen a few times. V and J are TRBV28 and TRBJ1-4; D not certain. The CDR3 has 12 residues. Trimming removed 7 bases at V and 5 bases at J, with 8 bases between. Germline-derived CDR1 and CDR2 are MDHEN and SYDVKM. For the CDR3, the DNA is TGTGCCAGCACAGGCCCGAATGAAAAACTGTTTTTT. Translation: CASTGPNEKLFF.

This clone was detected only a few times. This chain uses TRBV6-8 with TRBJ1-4, with 7 bases lining up with TRBD1. The CDR3 loop spans 13 amino acids. The germline gives CDR1 MNHGY, CDR2 SAAAGT. V lost 7 bases, J lost 7 bases, and 6 bases stayed unmatched. Here the CDR3 DNA reads TGTGCCAGCATGGGTGGGGACAGTGAAAAACTGTTTTTT. It codes for CASMGGDSEKLFF.

This sequence joins TRBV5-1 and TRBJ1-1, with 8 bases matching TRBD1. Trimming took 1 base from V and 7 from J; bases not matched to a gene: 9. The CDR3 length is 15 residues. Looked up from germline, CDR1 is SGHRS and CDR2 is YFSETQ. The CDR3 nucleotides are TGCGCCAGCAGCTTGTCGCAGGGACAGGCGGGTGAAGCTTTCTTT. Protein: CASSLSQGQAGEAFF. Full variable domain (rest looked up from reference TRBV5-1 and TRBJ1-1): KAGVTQTPRYLIKTRGQQVTLSCSPISGHRSVSWYQQTPGQGLQFLFEYFSETQRNKGNFPGRFSGRQFSNSRSEMNVSTLELGDSALYLCASSLSQGQAGEAFFGQGTRLTVV.

This chain joins TRBV6-8 and TRBJ1-5; D is unclear. This CDR3 has 13 amino acids. V shed 2 bases and J shed 4 bases, with 6 bases lying between them. The germline gives CDR1 MNHGY, CDR2 SAAAGT. As DNA, the CDR3 is TGTGCCAGCAGTTACGGGAAGAATCAGCCCCAGCATTTT. Protein product: CASSYGKNQPQHF.

This clone turned up a few times. This chain joins TRBV11-3 and TRBJ2-6; D is perhaps TRBD1 (6 bases). Germline V CDR1 and CDR2: SGHNT, YENEEA. Deletions cut 3 bases from V and 2 bases from J, with 8 bases between. The CDR3 sequence is 15 residues long. For the CDR3, the DNA is TGTGCCAGCAGCTTGCCAGGGGCTGGGGCCAACGTCCTGACTTTC. Translated: CASSLPGAGANVLTF.

The rearrangement joins TRBV6-8 to TRBJ2-3; 8 bases are shared with TRBD1. Germline trimming cut 8 bases from V and 2 bases from J; bases unmatched to any gene: 9. The germline V gene encodes CDR1 MNHGY and CDR2 SAAAGT. CDR3 size: 15 residues. The CDR3 bases are TGTGCCAGCGGGAGGACAGGGATTTACACAGATACGCAGTATTTT. It translates to CASGRTGIYTDTQYF.

The chain uses TRBV28 and TRBJ2-7; 7 bases align to TRBD2. Per the germline V gene, CDR1 is MDHEN and CDR2 is SYDVKM. CDR3 length equals 15 residues. The junction had 15 bases not matched to a gene; V was cut back by 6 bases and J by 7 bases. The CDR3 is CASRGGSGAQREQYF. The CDR3 nucleotides read TGTGCCAGCAGGGGGGGGAGCGGGGCCCAAAGGGAGCAGTACTTC.

This clone is judged medium-sized. This sequence joins TRBV11-3 and TRBJ2-5; 14 positions match TRBD2. The CDR3 has 15 residues. V lost 5 bases, J lost 8 bases, and 7 bases stayed unmatched. Germline V gives CDR1 SGHNT, CDR2 YENEEA. The CDR3 coding sequence is TGTGCCAGCAGCCCCAACGGACTAGCGGGAGGTACCCAGTACTTC. It is translated as CASSPNGLAGGTQYF.

This clone was seen more than once but under ten times. The chain has TRBV28 and TRBJ2-7; possible D gene TRBD1, 7 bases. Trimming removed 3 bases from V and 4 bases from J, with 22 bases in between. The V gene's germline CDR1 is MDHEN and CDR2 SYDVKM. CDR3 length equals 17 residues. In DNA form, the CDR3 reads TGTGCCAGCAGTTTTCAGGGGGGTAGCCGCTATAAGTACGAGCAGTACTTC. It is translated as CASSFQGGSRYKYEQYF.

This clone was counted between two and nine times. The J gene is TRBJ2-2, the V gene TRBV6-8; 7 bases map to TRBD1. The V gene end was trimmed by 6 bases and the J gene end by 6 bases; junction bases not matched to a gene: 13. The CDR3 spans 16 residues. CDR1 MNHGY and CDR2 SAAAGT come from the germline V gene. The CDR3 nucleotides read TGTGCCAGCAGAACGGGTCTACAGGGGATCGCCGGGGAGCTGTTTTTT. This codes for CASRTGLQGIAGELFF.

The V call is TRBV28, the J call TRBJ2-7; possible D gene TRBD2, 6 bases. Germline V gene sequence: CDR1 MDHEN, CDR2 SYDVKM. Between the trimmed V and J ends, which lost 5 bases and 2 bases, there was a span of 13 bases. The CDR3 covers 14 residues. Written as DNA, the CDR3 is TGTGCCAGCAGTACAGCGGGCCTAACCTACGAGCAGTACTTC. Amino acid sequence: CASSTAGLTYEQYF. Variable domain in full (rest from reference TRBV28 and TRBJ2-7): DVKVTQSSRYLVKRTGEKVFLECVQDMDHENMFWYRQDPGLGLRLIYFSYDVKMKEKGDIPEGYSVSREKKERFSLILESASTNQTSMYLCASSTAGLTYEQYFGPGTRLTVT.

In its sample, this clone was seen many times. V and J are TRBV6-8 and TRBJ2-3; 13 nucleotides line up with TRBD2. Germline loops: CDR1 MNHGY, CDR2 SAAAGT. The length of the CDR3 is 18 residues. J gave up 4 bases and V 2 bases, and 9 bases lay outside the gene matches. CDR3 coding DNA: TGTGCCAGCAGTTACCCGGGACTAGCGGGGCGGTTTGCAGATACGCAGTATTTT. Its translation: CASSYPGLAGRFADTQYF.

The chain employs TRBV11-3 and TRBJ2-5, with D maybe TRBD1 (8 bases). Germline V gives CDR1 SGHNT, CDR2 YENEEA. The CDR3 length is 17 residues. Trimming left V 6 bases short and J 3 bases short, with 23 bases between. The CDR3 coding sequence is TGTGCCAGCAGTCCCAACAGGGGGGGATGGACAAAAGAGACCCAGTACTTC. Amino acids: CASSPNRGGWTKETQYF.

This clone was seen a handful of times. The chain couples TRBV5-1 to TRBJ2-5; D tentatively fits TRBD1 or TRBD2 (6 bases each). The CDR3 covers 14 residues. Germline V lookup: CDR1 SGHRS, CDR2 YFSETQ. Trimming removed 0 bases at V and 5 bases at J, with 11 bases between. The DNA for the CDR3 is TGCGCCAGCAGCTTGGACGGGGGCCGGGAGACCCAGTACTTC. Protein: CASSLDGGRETQYF.

The chain uses TRBV19 and TRBJ2-2; TRBD1 is a possible D gene (5 bases). The CDR3 is made up of 13 amino acids. Trimming stripped 10 bases from V and 2 bases from J, with 11 bases between. CDR1 LNHDA and CDR2 SQIVND come from the germline V gene (reference sequence). CDR3 sequence: CATTGQNTGELFF. The CDR3 nucleotides are TGTGCCACCACAGGCCAAAACACCGGGGAGCTGTTTTTT.

This clone appeared a few times. The chain employs TRBV28 and TRBJ2-3; 11 bases match TRBD2. Germline loops: CDR1 MDHEN, CDR2 SYDVKM. V dropped 6 bases and J dropped 2; count of bases not matched to a gene: 1. The CDR3 is made up of 14 amino acids. Written as DNA, the CDR3 is TGTGCCAGCAGGACTAGCGGGGTCACAGATACGCAGTATTTT. Amino acids: CASRTSGVTDTQYF.

The V gene is TRBV30, the J gene TRBJ1-5; TRBD1 might be the D (6 bases). Trimming stripped 2 bases from V and 7 bases from J, with 12 bases between. CDR1 GTSNPN and CDR2 SVGIG come from the germline V gene (reference sequence). The CDR3 covers 13 residues. The DNA of the CDR3 is TGTGCCTGGAGTAAAGCAGGGGTCCAGCCCCAGCATTTT. Translating gives CAWSKAGVQPQHF. Variable domain in full (rest from reference TRBV30 and TRBJ1-5): SQTIHQWPATLVQPVGSPLSLECTVEGTSNPNLYWYRQAAGRGLQLLFYSVGIGQISSEVPQNLSASRPQDRQFILSSKKLLLSDSGFYLCAWSKAGVQPQHFGDGTRLSIL.

The gene calls are TRBV28 and TRBJ1-3; D possibly corresponds to TRBD1 (5 bases). V was pared by 6 bases and J by 2 bases, with 20 bases between. Germline-derived CDR1 and CDR2 are MDHEN and SYDVKM. The CDR3 has 17 residues. In DNA form, the CDR3 reads TGTGCCAGCAGCTCCGGGGCGGCAGTTAATACTGGAAACACCATATATTTT. Protein: CASSSGAAVNTGNTIYF.

This clone showed up just a few times. V gene TRBV1 combines with J gene TRBJ2-1; the listed D gene, TRBD2, was not tested against the DNA. TRBV1 is marked as a pseudogene. The CDR3 totals 16 residues. The CDR3 loop is CASSLRTSGEYNEQFF. The CDR3 DNA is TGCGCCAGCAGCCTGAGGACTAGCGGGGAGTACAATGAGCAGTTCTTC.